Below, 4 T cell receptor beta chains from the same sample are listed, as sequenced in a study of shared clonotypes between healthy human individuals. Profiled with immunoSEQ multiplex PCR; TCRdb holds only in-frame clones, not every one. The repertoire holds under 1,100,000 clones, with approximately 80% as singletons. Sequenced input: memory CD4+ T cells from PBMCs. Subset reported: CD45RA-negative fraction. These receptors all come from a man between 18 and 29 years old in good health. Some clones in this sample may be carry-over from other donors' samples.

The chain recombines TRBV10-1 with TRBJ2-3; 10 bases fit TRBD1. Trimming at V came to 6 bases and at J to 2 bases, leaving 2 bases not matched to a gene. CDR1 is WNHNN, CDR2 SYGVQD, per germline (reference sequence). This CDR3 has 14 residues. The CDR3 region is CASSGQGVTDTQYF. DNA for the CDR3: TGCGCCAGCAGCGGACAGGGGGTCACAGATACGCAGTATTTT.

This clone was seen ten or more times. The V and J genes are TRBV5-8 and TRBJ2-5; D perhaps matches TRBD2 (6 bases). Germline V CDR1 and CDR2: SGHTS, YDEGEE. CDR3 length: 14 residues. Trimming cost V 2 bases and J 5 bases, with 13 bases left between them. The CDR3 loop reads CASSFGGLLETQYF. DNA for the CDR3: TGTGCCAGCAGCTTCGGGGGTCTTCTTGAGACCCAGTACTTC.

The table lists this clone with a count of one. V is TRBV2 and J is TRBJ2-1; D ambiguous. The CDR3 loop spans 11 amino acids. Looked up from germline, CDR1 is SNHLY and CDR2 is FYNNEI. V was clipped by 7 bases and J by 4 bases, with 5 bases between them. The CDR3 here is CASTTYNEQFF. The CDR3 DNA follows: TGTGCCAGCACCACGTACAATGAGCAGTTCTTC.

CDR3 nucleotides: TGTGCCAGCAGCCTGCTCTCGGTGAATTCCGAAGCTTTCTTT. It translates to CASSLLSVNSEAFF. This chain links TRBV7-9 with TRBJ1-1; D is unclear. Germline V gene data show CDR1 as SEHNR and CDR2 as FQNEAQ (reference sequence). V lost 5 bases to trimming and J lost 8 bases, with 18 bases between them. The CDR3 consists of 14 residues. The full variable domain, its missing parts supplied by reference TRBV7-9 and TRBJ1-1, is DTGVSQNPRHKITKRGQNVTFRCDPISEHNRLYWYRQTLGQGPEFLTYFQNEAQLEKSRLLSDRFSAERPKGSFSTLEIQRTEQGDSAMYLCASSLLSVNSEAFFGQGTRLTVV.